These T cell receptor beta chains were read from a single sample in a study of cytomegalovirus exposure and HLA in healthy donors. Assay: immunoSEQ multiplex PCR; the TCRdb copy retains only in-frame clones and omits some. The table has more than 100,000 clones, roughly 66% seen once. Sequences were obtained from PBMCs. The receptor source for this set is a young man in good health and CMV-seronegative. The CDR3 runs from the conserved cysteine through the conserved F or W. A D gene is named only where the DNA matches it firmly. Size values are once, few and many counts, or a class for expanded clones, and some rows have none.

CDR3 protein	CDR3 DNA	clone size	D gene	V gene	J gene
CASSATGQRSTTAKNIQYF	TGTGCCAGCAGCGCCACGGGACAGCGAAGTACTACAGCCAAAAACATTCAGTACTTC	.	TRBD1	TRBV9	TRBJ2-4
CASSLDRYEQYF	TGTGCCAGCAGCTTGGACAGATACGAGCAGTACTTC	.	.	TRBV5-4	TRBJ2-7
CASGPEGLSTDTQYF	TGTGCCAGCGGGCCCGAGGGACTTAGCACAGATACGCAGTATTTT	.	.	TRBV11-2	TRBJ2-3
CASSQSSGRAPVGWTQYF	TGTGCCAGCAGCCAATCTAGCGGGAGGGCGCCGGTCGGTTGGACCCAGTACTTC	.	TRBD2	TRBV4-2	TRBJ2-5
CASSEARDQPQHF	TGTGCCAGCAGTGAAGCGAGGGATCAGCCCCAGCATTTT	.	.	TRBV6-1	TRBJ1-5
CASSLDRAYEQYF	TGTGCCAGCAGCTTAGACCGGGCCTACGAGCAGTACTTC	.	.	TRBV11-3	TRBJ2-7
CASSFQLVLYEQYF	TGTGCCAGCAGCTTTCAACTAGTACTCTACGAGCAGTACTTC	.	.	TRBV11-1	TRBJ2-7
CAWSRWGQGFTEAFF	TGTGCCTGGAGCCGGTGGGGACAGGGATTCACTGAAGCTTTCTTT	.	TRBD1	TRBV30	TRBJ1-1
CASSYSAGTGSNEQYF	TGTGCCAGCAGTTACTCGGCCGGGACAGGGAGCAACGAGCAGTACTTC	.	TRBD1	TRBV6-5	TRBJ2-7
CAAKEVPGETQYF	TGTGCCGCCAAGGAGGTCCCGGGGGAGACCCAGTACTTC	.	.	TRBV10-3	TRBJ2-5
CASSPRYPVGSGKLFF	TGTGCCAGCAGCCCCCGGTATCCGGTCGGTAGCGGAAAACTGTTTTTT	once	.	TRBV7-8	TRBJ1-4
CASSDPPTDGPDRRTYEQYF	TGTGCCAGCAGTGATCCCCCTACCGACGGACCGGACCGAAGGACTTACGAGCAGTACTTC	few	.	TRBV28	TRBJ2-7
CASSPGTGSPDTQYF	TGTGCCAGCAGCCCGGGGACAGGGTCCCCAGATACGCAGTATTTT	.	TRBD1	TRBV5-6	TRBJ2-3
CASSLTRGETQYF	TGTGCCAGCAGTTTAACCAGGGGAGAGACCCAGTACTTC	few	.	TRBV28	TRBJ2-5
CAWSVRSGETQYF	TGTGCCTGGAGTGTAAGGAGTGGGGAGACCCAGTACTTC	.	.	TRBV30	TRBJ2-5
CASSYSQPTNEKLFF	TGTGCCAGCAGTTACTCACAGCCCACTAATGAAAAACTGTTTTTT	.	.	TRBV6-5	TRBJ1-4
CASSNGQGHQPQHF	TGTGCCAGCAGCAACGGACAGGGTCATCAGCCCCAGCATTTT	few	TRBD1	TRBV9	TRBJ1-5
CASSPTLADNEQFF	TGTGCCAGCTCACCAACACTAGCGGACAATGAGCAGTTCTTC	.	TRBD2	TRBV18	TRBJ2-1
CASSQVQGSYEQYF	TGCGCCAGCAGCCAAGTGCAGGGGTCCTACGAGCAGTACTTC	.	.	TRBV4-1	TRBJ2-7
CASSEGTRWGERTSGSSYEQYF	TGTGCCAGCAGTGAAGGGACAAGGTGGGGCGAAAGGACTAGCGGTAGCTCCTACGAGCAGTACTTC	.	TRBD2	TRBV2	TRBJ2-7
CASSPSIGQGNYGYPF	TGTGCCAGCAGCCCGAGCATTGGACAGGGAAACTATGGCTACCCCTTC	.	TRBD1	TRBV5-4	TRBJ1-2
CASSGGQGLNEQFF	TGCGCCAGCAGCGGCGGACAGGGTTTGAATGAGCAGTTCTTC	.	TRBD1	TRBV5-1	TRBJ2-1
CASSPPGVYEQYF	TGTGCCAGCAGCCCTCCGGGGGTTTACGAGCAGTACTTC	few	.	TRBV5-4	TRBJ2-7